This entry concerns a single T cell receptor beta chain. Germline V gene lookup returns CDR1 DFQATT and CDR2 SNEGSKA (reference sequence). The CDR3 runs 15 residues. V trimming: 5 bases; J trimming: 0 bases; junction bases outside the gene matches: 10. The entry originates in a study of early T cells in non-severe SARS-CoV-2 infection. TCRdb redid the calling of the 5' RACE reads with MiXCR, one entry per CDR3 protein. This repertoire shows tens of thousands of distinct CDR3 sequences, 12% to 15% found once; its top ten account for approximately 1.3%. The chain joins TRBV20-1 to TRBJ2-7, with 7 bases that match TRBD1. This clonotype originated in an adult who was a healthcare worker with PCR-confirmed SARS-CoV-2 infection or an uninfected control (not recorded which). Sequenced: whole blood. The CDR3 here is CSAATPGGSSYEQYF. The CDR3 DNA sequence: TGCAGTGCTGCCACCCCAGGGGGAAGCTCCTACGAGCAGTACTTC.